This TCR beta chain is from a study of cytomegalovirus exposure and HLA in healthy donors. The donors were in the roughly 110-subject validation cohort, distinct from the roughly 670-subject first cohort. The CDR3 contains 16 residues. Germline V gene lookup returns CDR1 SGHVS and CDR2 FNYEAQ. V lost 5 bases, J lost 0 bases, and 5 bases stayed unmatched. Assay used: immunoSEQ multiplex PCR; TCRdb lists only in-frame clones, some missing. The sample gives 200,000 to 250,000 clones, roughly 80% of which show up once; 4.5% to 7% is in the top ten. Sample: PBMCs. The TCR comes from a young woman in good health and CMV-seronegative. The V gene is TRBV7-6, the J gene TRBJ2-1, with TRBD2 matching over 9 bases. The CDR3 spells CASSQTSGLSYNEQFF. As DNA, the CDR3 is TGTGCCAGCAGCCAAACTAGCGGGCTCTCCTACAATGAGCAGTTCTTC. Together with reference TRBV7-6 and TRBJ2-1, the CDR3 gives the full variable domain: GAGVSQSPRYKVTKRGQDVALRCDPISGHVSLYWYRQALGQGPEFLTYFNYEAQQDKSGLPNDRFSAERPEGSISTLTIQRTEQRDSAMYRCASSQTSGLSYNEQFFGPGTRLTVL.